This is a list of T cell receptor beta chains from one sample in a study of T cell repertoires in cytomegalovirus infection. TCRdb reprocessed the reads with MiXCR, giving one entry per CDR3 protein. The sample shows 370,000 or so distinct CDR3 sequences, roughly 34% of them seen only once. No antigen is known for these receptors. Sequencing used cultured PBMCs, obtained from culture after CMV antigen stimulation. All receptors derive from a human donor in good health (CMV status not recorded). Some clones in this sample may be carry-over from other donors' samples. Both conserved end residues are part of each CDR3. D genes are given only for firm matches. Clone size is not always given. Where it is, it says once, few, many or a class for expanded clones.

TRBD2	.	TRBV11-3	TRBJ2-1	TGTGCCAGCAGCTTAGGGAGGACTAGCGCCAATGAGCAGTTCTTC	CASSLGRTSANEQFF
.	.	TRBV7-8	TRBJ2-5	TGTGCCAGCAGCTTTGGGGGACAAGAGACCCAGTACTTC	CASSFGGQETQYF
.	.	TRBV6-2/TRBV6-3	TRBJ2-3	TGTGCCAGTCGGAGAAGCACAGATACGCAGTATTTT	CASRRSTDTQYF
.	.	TRBV7-6	TRBJ2-7	TGTGCCAGCAGCGGTATTAGCGGAGTAGGCGAGCAGTACTTC	CASSGISGVGEQYF
TRBD2	few	TRBV7-2	TRBJ2-7	TGTGCCAGCAGCCCCCAGAGCGGGGACTACGAGCAGTACTTC	CASSPQSGDYEQYF
.	few	TRBV5-4	TRBJ2-3	TGTGCCAGCAGCCCCCCTGGGCGGTCTCTCACAGATACGCAGTATTTT	CASSPPGRSLTDTQYF
.	.	TRBV6-1	TRBJ2-4	TGTGCCAGCAGTGAAGGGGGAGCCAAAAACATTCAGTACTTC	CASSEGGAKNIQYF
.	few	TRBV27	TRBJ1-1	TGTGCCAGCAGTTTTAGGGAGTACACTGAAGCTTTCTTT	CASSFREYTEAFF
TRBD2	.	TRBV7-6	TRBJ2-5	TGTGCCAGCAGCTTAGGGACTAGCGGTGCGGAGACCCAGTACTTC	CASSLGTSGAETQYF
TRBD1	few	TRBV28	TRBJ2-7	TGTGCCAGCAGTTCCCGACAGGGGGCTCGCGAGCAGTACTTC	CASSSRQGAREQYF
.	.	TRBV4-1	TRBJ1-1	TGCGCCAGCAGCCGCCTTTGCGGGGGAAGGTGTCGCACTGAAGCTTTCTTT	CASSRLCGGRCRTEAFF
.	.	TRBV12-3/TRBV12-4	TRBJ2-1	TGTGCCAGCAGCAGTACCACTAGCCGTTATGGCGATGAGCAGTTCTTC	CASSSTTSRYGDEQFF
.	many	TRBV7-2	TRBJ2-5	TGTGCCAGCAGCTTAAGGGCGGGACGGGAGACCCAGTACTTC	CASSLRAGRETQYF
.	many	TRBV6-6	TRBJ2-1	TGTGCCAGCAGTTATATGAGCCAATTGGGCCCATGGGGCAATGAGCAGTTCTTC	CASSYMSQLGPWGNEQFF